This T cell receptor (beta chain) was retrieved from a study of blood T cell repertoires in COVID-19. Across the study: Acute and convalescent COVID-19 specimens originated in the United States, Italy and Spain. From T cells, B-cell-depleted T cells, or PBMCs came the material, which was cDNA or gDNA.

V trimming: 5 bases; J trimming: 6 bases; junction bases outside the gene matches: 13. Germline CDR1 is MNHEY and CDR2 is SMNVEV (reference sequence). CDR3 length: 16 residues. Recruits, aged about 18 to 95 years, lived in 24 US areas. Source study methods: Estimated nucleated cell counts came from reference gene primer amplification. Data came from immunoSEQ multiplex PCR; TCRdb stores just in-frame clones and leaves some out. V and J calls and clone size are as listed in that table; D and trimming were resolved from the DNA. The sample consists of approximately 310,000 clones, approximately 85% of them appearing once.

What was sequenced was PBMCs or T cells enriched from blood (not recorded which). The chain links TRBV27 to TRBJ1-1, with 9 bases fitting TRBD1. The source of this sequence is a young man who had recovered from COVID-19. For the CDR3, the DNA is TGTGCCAGCAGTCCGTTAAAGACAGGGGGTTTTGCTGAAGCTTTCTTT. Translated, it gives CASSPLKTGGFAEAFF.